The table lists the clone carrying this TCR beta chain with a few counts. CDR1 and CDR2 from the germline V gene are SGHRS and YFSETQ. The CDR3 loop spans 16 amino acids. J lost 7 bases, V lost 4 bases, and 9 bases had no gene match. This sample is drawn from a study of response to subunit inactivated influenza vaccine. TCRdb ran MiXCR on the RT-PCR reads and lists one entry per CDR3 protein. The sample lists 530,000 or so distinct CDR3 sequences, 25% occurring once. Sequenced here: CD4+ T cells sorted from PBMCs, sampled 4 to 6 days after vaccination. The receptor's source is a man aged 45-65 years who received an inactivated influenza vaccine. The rearrangement links TRBV5-1 to TRBJ2-1; TRBD2 agrees at 12 bases. Here the CDR3 DNA reads TGCGCCAGCAGCGCGACTAGCGGGGGAGTAGGAAATGAGCAGTTCTTC. It is translated as CASSATSGGVGNEQFF. Using reference TRBV5-1 and TRBJ2-1 for the parts outside the CDR3, the full variable domain is KAGVTQTPRYLIKTRGQQVTLSCSPISGHRSVSWYQQTPGQGLQFLFEYFSETQRNKGNFPGRFSGRQFSNSRSEMNVSTLELGDSALYLCASSATSGGVGNEQFFGPGTRLTVL.